Listed here are 17 T cell receptor beta chains from one sample, sequenced in a study of T cells after yellow fever vaccination. TCRdb ran MiXCR on the 5' RACE reads and lists one entry per CDR3 protein. Of some 350,000 distinct CDR3 sequences in the sample, 4% were seen once. The sequencing here drew on PBMCs, taken 5 days after the yellow fever booster vaccination. The receptors originated from a man younger than 35 who received the YFV17D yellow fever vaccine.

V is TRBV4-2 and J is TRBJ2-5, with D unresolved. This CDR3 is built from 15 residues. Trimming took 1 base from V and 4 from J, leaving 13 bases between them. Germline lookup yields CDR1 LGHNA and CDR2 YNFKEQ. The CDR3 DNA sequence: TGTGCCAGCAGCCAAGGATTGGCTGACTCAGAGACCCAGTACTTC. This sequence encodes CASSQGLADSETQYF.

The chain couples TRBV5-5 to TRBJ1-4; 8 bases are a match to TRBD1. V trimming: 4 bases; J trimming: 6 bases; junction bases outside the gene matches: 8. The V gene's germline CDR1 is SGHKS and CDR2 YYEKEE (reference sequence). This CDR3 contains 15 residues. In DNA, the CDR3 is TGTGCCAGCAGCCCCTGGACAGGGAGGGATGAAAAACTGTTTTTT. Translated: CASSPWTGRDEKLFF.

The sample holds a few counts of this clonotype. V is TRBV4-1 and J is TRBJ2-6; unclear D gene. The V gene's germline CDR1 is MGHRA and CDR2 YSYEKL. Between the trimmed V and J ends, which lost 4 bases and 8 bases, there was a span of 12 bases. The CDR3 runs to 14 residues. Written as DNA, the CDR3 is TGCGCCAGCAGCCCAATGGGGATCTCCAACGTCCTGACTTTC. Residues: CASSPMGISNVLTF.

J is TRBJ1-2 and V is TRBV15; D is undetermined. V was pared by 3 bases and J by 5 bases, with 4 bases between. This CDR3 region has 11 residues. Germline V lookup: CDR1 LNHNV, CDR2 YYDKDF (reference sequence). This CDR3 reads CATSRGYGYTF. For the CDR3, the DNA is TGTGCCACCAGCAGGGGGTATGGCTACACCTTC.

The chain joins TRBV18 to TRBJ2-1; TRBD2 might be the D (5 bases). CDR3 length: 13 amino acids. V lost 8 bases and J 0 bases, leaving 8 bases between the germline ends. The V gene's germline CDR1 is KGHSH and CDR2 LQKENI. The CDR3 region is CASKGGSYNEQFF. CDR3 in DNA: TGTGCCAGCAAAGGAGGCTCCTACAATGAGCAGTTCTTC.

This clonotype was counted many times. The chain recombines TRBV6-6 with TRBJ2-3; maybe TRBD2 (6 bases). Between the trimmed V and J ends, which lost 6 bases and 2 bases, there was a span of 27 bases. The CDR3 loop spans 19 amino acids. Looked up from germline, CDR1 is MNHNY and CDR2 is SVGAGI (reference sequence). The CDR3 DNA sequence: TGTGCCAGCAGCTCGGATGGCCGGGATCGGGGGAGATACACAGATACGCAGTATTTT. Its protein is CASSSDGRDRGRYTDTQYF.

This clonotype has a handful of counts. This sequence joins TRBV4-3 and TRBJ1-2; D not certain. Trimming pared 0 bases from V and 8 bases from J, leaving 10 bases between. The CDR3 is made up of 13 amino acids. Germline V gene data show CDR1 as LGHNA and CDR2 as YSLEER. The CDR3 here is CASSQELDSGYTF. In DNA form, the CDR3 reads TGCGCCAGCAGCCAAGAGCTGGATTCCGGCTACACCTTC.

In its sample, this clonotype was seen a few times. This chain links TRBV29-1 with TRBJ2-6; unclear D gene. The germline CDR1 and CDR2 sequences are SQVTM and ANQGSEA. CDR3 length equals 12 residues. Trimming stripped 5 bases from V and 4 bases from J, with 6 bases between. The CDR3 bases are TGCAGCGTTTCTTCCGGGGCCAACGTCCTGACTTTC. Translated, it gives CSVSSGANVLTF.

This clonotype came up a few times. The chain employs TRBV7-8 and TRBJ2-7; a possible D gene is TRBD1 (5 bases). Trimming took off 3 bases at V and 3 bases at J, with 21 bases between the two ends. CDR3 length: 17 residues. Germline V lookup: CDR1 SGHVS, CDR2 FQNEAQ. CDR3 region: CASSFVNTGSGFYEQYV. The CDR3 DNA sequence: TGTGCCAGCAGCTTCGTGAATACAGGTTCAGGGTTCTACGAGCAGTACGTC.

This clonotype has a handful of counts. The chain combines TRBV2 with TRBJ1-5; tentatively, D is TRBD1 (5 bases). Trimming left V 3 bases short and J 6 bases short, with 15 bases between. The CDR3 consists of 15 residues. Germline lookup yields CDR1 SNHLY and CDR2 FYNNEI. The CDR3 DNA is TGTGCCAGCAGTGACGGGCAGGGAGGTTTTCAGCCCCAGCATTTT. Amino acids: CASSDGQGGFQPQHF.

The V call is TRBV7-8, the J call TRBJ2-5; the D call may be TRBD1 or TRBD2 (5 bases each). Germline V lookup: CDR1 SGHVS, CDR2 FQNEAQ. V was trimmed by 0 bases and J by 4 bases, leaving 15 bases between them. The CDR3 covers 16 residues. The CDR3 reads CASSLAPRGGAETQYF. The CDR3 coding sequence is TGTGCCAGCAGCTTAGCGCCTCGGGGCGGCGCAGAGACCCAGTACTTC.

In its sample, this clonotype was seen many times. The chain carries TRBV2 and TRBJ1-2; D is possibly TRBD1 (6 bases). This CDR3 contains 13 residues. Trimming cost V 8 bases and J 2 bases, with 12 bases left between them. Per the germline V gene, CDR1 is SNHLY and CDR2 is FYNNEI. The CDR3 loop is CASGQGNNYGYTF. CDR3 sequence (DNA): TGTGCCAGCGGGCAGGGGAACAACTATGGCTACACCTTC.

In its sample, this clonotype was seen many times. The chain has TRBV5-1 and TRBJ1-1; D remains unclear. Germline values: CDR1 SGHRS, CDR2 YFSETQ. V shed 6 bases and J shed 5 bases, with 17 bases lying between them. The CDR3 extends over 14 amino acids. CDR3 sequence reads: CASKISGSETEAFF. The CDR3 DNA sequence: TGCGCCAGCAAAATTTCGGGGAGTGAGACTGAAGCTTTCTTT.

This clonotype came up a few times. This chain connects TRBV11-3 to TRBJ2-1; no clear D gene. The CDR3 covers 14 residues. Germline CDR1 reads SGHNT; CDR2 reads YENEEA. Trimming took 0 bases from V and 8 from J, leaving 11 bases between them. CDR3: CASSLEWSAHEQFF. The CDR3 nucleotides are TGTGCCAGCAGCTTAGAATGGTCGGCGCATGAGCAGTTCTTC.

This clonotype was observed a few times. The rearrangement uses TRBV5-4 and TRBJ2-3; maybe TRBD2 (5 bases). CDR1 SGHNT and CDR2 YYREEE come from the germline V gene (reference sequence). This CDR3 spans 15 amino acids. Trimming left V 7 bases short and J 4 bases short, with 19 bases between. This CDR3 reads CASSGETYTSDTQYF. Written as DNA, the CDR3 is TGTGCCAGCTCCGGGGAGACTTATACTTCAGATACGCAGTATTTT. The full variable domain, completed using reference TRBV5-4 and TRBJ2-3, is ETGVTQSPTHLIKTRGQQVTLRCSSQSGHNTVSWYQQALGQGPQFIFQYYREEENGRGNFPPRFSGLQFPNYSSELNVNALELDDSALYLCASSGETYTSDTQYFGPGTRLTVL.

The genes are TRBV15 and TRBJ2-1; a possible D gene is TRBD2 (5 bases). This CDR3 is built from 17 residues. V lost 1 base and J 3 bases, leaving 16 bases between the germline ends. The V gene's germline CDR1 is LNHNV and CDR2 YYDKDF (reference sequence). The CDR3 loop reads CATSRGVTTGNYNEQFF. The CDR3 bases are TGTGCCACCAGCAGAGGAGTGACTACGGGAAACTACAATGAGCAGTTCTTC. Full variable domain (outside the CDR3, taken from reference TRBV15 and TRBJ2-1): DAMVIQNPRYQVTQFGKPVTLSCSQTLNHNVMYWYQQKSSQAPKLLFHYYDKDFNNEADTPDNFQSRRPNTSFCFLDIRSPGLGDTAMYLCATSRGVTTGNYNEQFFGPGTRLTVL.

This clonotype was seen a handful of times. V is TRBV4-2 and J is TRBJ2-3; weak D call: TRBD2 (7 bases). Trimming removed 6 bases at V and 3 bases at J, with 16 bases between. The germline V gene has CDR1 LGHNA and CDR2 YNFKEQ. This CDR3 comprises 15 residues. The CDR3 is CASSRGGRGTDTQYF. The CDR3 DNA follows: TGTGCCAGCAGTCGCGGGGGCAGGGGAACAGATACGCAGTATTTT.